The rows below give T cell receptor beta chains drawn from one sample of a study of regulatory T cells in long-lasting Graves disease. One entry per CDR3 protein, called by TCRdb with MiXCR from the multiplex PCR reads. The sample lists about 430,000 distinct CDR3 sequences, 21% occurring once. Sample: peripheral blood mononuclear cells (PBMCs), taken when the disease was refractory, from a patient treated with antithyroid drugs. These receptors all come from a female donor with Graves disease. CDR3s include the opening cysteine and the closing phenylalanine or tryptophan. A D gene is named only where the DNA matches it firmly. Only part of the rows carry a size: once, few, many, or a class if the clone is expanded.

TRBV12-3/TRBV12-4	.	.	TRBJ1-3	CASTRKGMYSGNTIYF	TGTGCCAGCACTAGAAAGGGGATGTACTCTGGAAACACCATATATTTT
TRBV20-1	few	.	TRBJ1-1	CSARVGTGNTEAFF	TGCAGTGCTAGAGTCGGAACAGGGAACACTGAAGCTTTCTTT
TRBV19	many	TRBD1	TRBJ1-1	CASSTPGEGQGAMNTEAFF	TGTGCCAGTAGTACCCCCGGGGAGGGACAGGGTGCTATGAACACTGAAGCTTTCTTT
TRBV2	.	.	TRBJ2-3	CASSEAGIGTSTDTQYF	TGTGCCAGCAGTGAAGCGGGCATCGGGACTAGCACAGATACGCAGTATTTT
TRBV7-6	few	.	TRBJ1-4	CASSLGQLNEKLFF	TGTGCCAGCAGCTTAGGGCAGCTTAATGAAAAACTGTTTTTT
TRBV9	.	.	TRBJ2-7	CASSPTTGRGFVEQYF	TGTGCCAGCAGCCCGACGACGGGACGCGGTTTCGTCGAGCAGTACTTC
TRBV12-3/TRBV12-4	many	TRBD1	TRBJ1-2	CASSPIGGTGAHRYGYTF	TGTGCCAGCAGTCCGATAGGGGGGACAGGGGCGCATCGTTATGGCTACACCTTC
TRBV28	many	.	TRBJ1-2	CASSRGAKSGYTF	TGTGCCAGCAGTCGGGGTGCCAAGTCGGGCTACACCTTC
TRBV5-6	.	.	TRBJ2-5	CASSGPNGGEGETQYF	TGTGCCAGCAGCGGACCCAACGGGGGAGAAGGAGAGACCCAGTACTTC
TRBV6-1	many	TRBD1	TRBJ2-5	CASRTGTGGKETQYF	TGTGCCAGCAGAACCGGGACAGGGGGCAAAGAGACCCAGTACTTC
TRBV9	.	TRBD2	TRBJ2-2	CASSVQAGVRTGELFF	TGTGCCAGCAGCGTTCAGGCGGGAGTCCGTACCGGGGAGCTGTTTTTT
TRBV12-3/TRBV12-4	many	.	TRBJ2-5	CASSFATGQNQETQYF	TGTGCCAGCAGTTTCGCCACCGGACAGAACCAAGAGACCCAGTACTTC
TRBV20-1	many	.	TRBJ2-5	CSARGGGAIETQYF	TGCAGTGCTAGGGGGGGGGGCGCGATAGAGACCCAGTACTTC
TRBV2	many	TRBD2	TRBJ2-1	CASSVPSDSAGGRGNEQFF	TGTGCCAGCAGTGTCCCCTCGGACTCTGCGGGAGGTAGAGGCAATGAGCAGTTCTTC
TRBV12-3/TRBV12-4	many	.	TRBJ1-2	CASSSFGGGYTF	TGTGCCAGCAGTTCTTTCGGAGGTGGCTACACCTTC
TRBV12-5	many	.	TRBJ2-2	CASGLMVEGGGGELFF	TGTGCTAGTGGTTTGATGGTCGAGGGAGGCGGCGGGGAGCTGTTTTTT